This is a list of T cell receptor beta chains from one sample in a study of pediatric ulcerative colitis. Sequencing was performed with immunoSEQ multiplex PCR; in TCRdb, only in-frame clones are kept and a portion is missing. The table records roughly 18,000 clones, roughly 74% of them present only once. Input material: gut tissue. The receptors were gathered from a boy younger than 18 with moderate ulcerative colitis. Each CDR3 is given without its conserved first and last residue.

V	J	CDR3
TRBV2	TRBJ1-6	ASSGDSYNSPLH
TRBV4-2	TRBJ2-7	ASSPAGTSGSYEQY
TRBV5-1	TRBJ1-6	ASSLTTGGGNSPLH
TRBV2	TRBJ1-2	ASSPGGGRNNYGYT
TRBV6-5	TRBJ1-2	AVLGRMNYGYT
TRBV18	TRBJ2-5	ASSRNFQETQY
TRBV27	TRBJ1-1	ASSLSYGQGGFDTEAF
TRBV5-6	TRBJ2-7	ASSLFGTSWQY
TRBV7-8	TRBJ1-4	ASSLSGRGEKLF
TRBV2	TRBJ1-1	ASSDGQAGNQEAF
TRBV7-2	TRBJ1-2	ASSFTSPVRDPYYGYT
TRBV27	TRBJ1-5	ASSPGSGTHSNQPQH
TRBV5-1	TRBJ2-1	ASSLGRGLAGYSSYNEQF
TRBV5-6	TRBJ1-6	ASSSTGAPSSPLH
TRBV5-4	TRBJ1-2	ASNYRGRNYGYT
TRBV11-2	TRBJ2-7	ASSHSGGPYEQY
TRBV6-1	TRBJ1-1	ASTRTTEAF
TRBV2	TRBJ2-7	ARGGQGYEQY
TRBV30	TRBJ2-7	AWGMYRTPYEQY
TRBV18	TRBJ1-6	ASSPREGRSPLH
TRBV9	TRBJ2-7	ASSVGGTSGAYEQY
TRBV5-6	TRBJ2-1	ASSWYDGRSYNEQF
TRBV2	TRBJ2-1	ASSEGGYNEQF
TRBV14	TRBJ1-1	ASSQYRESTEAF
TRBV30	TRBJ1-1	AWSIGQGGSAF
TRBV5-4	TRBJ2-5	ASSRTSGLQETQY
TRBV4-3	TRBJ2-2	ASSQSSTGRPGELF